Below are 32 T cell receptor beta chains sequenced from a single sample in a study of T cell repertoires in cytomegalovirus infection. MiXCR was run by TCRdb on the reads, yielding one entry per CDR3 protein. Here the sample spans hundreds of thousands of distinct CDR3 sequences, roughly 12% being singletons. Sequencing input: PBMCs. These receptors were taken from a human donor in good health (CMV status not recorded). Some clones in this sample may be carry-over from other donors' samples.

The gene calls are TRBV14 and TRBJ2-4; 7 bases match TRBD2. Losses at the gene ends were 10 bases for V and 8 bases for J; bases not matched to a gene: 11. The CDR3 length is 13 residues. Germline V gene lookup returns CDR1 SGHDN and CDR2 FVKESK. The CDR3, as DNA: TGTGCCACCCCCAGCGGGGAGGGAGACATTCAGTACTTC. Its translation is CATPSGEGDIQYF.

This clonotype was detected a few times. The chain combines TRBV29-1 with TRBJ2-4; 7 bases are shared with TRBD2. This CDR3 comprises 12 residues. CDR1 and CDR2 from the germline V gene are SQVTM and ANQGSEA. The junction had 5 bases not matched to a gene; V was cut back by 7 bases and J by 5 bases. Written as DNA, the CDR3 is TGCAGCGGGGGGGGGTCCGAAAACATTCAGTACTTC. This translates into CSGGGSENIQYF.

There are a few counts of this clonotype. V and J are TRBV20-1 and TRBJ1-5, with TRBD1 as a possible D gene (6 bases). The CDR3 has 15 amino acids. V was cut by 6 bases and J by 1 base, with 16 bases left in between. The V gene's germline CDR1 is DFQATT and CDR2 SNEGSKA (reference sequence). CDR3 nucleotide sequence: TGCAGTGCCCAGGGACACCCCCGGAGCAATCAGCCCCAGCATTTT. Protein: CSAQGHPRSNQPQHF.

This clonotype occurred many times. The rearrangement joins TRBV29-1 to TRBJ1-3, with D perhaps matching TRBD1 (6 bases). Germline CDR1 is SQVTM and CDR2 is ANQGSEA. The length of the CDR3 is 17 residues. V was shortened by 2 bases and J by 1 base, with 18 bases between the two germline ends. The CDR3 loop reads CSVERDTNKKSGNTIYF. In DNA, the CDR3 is TGCAGCGTTGAAAGGGACACAAACAAAAAGTCTGGAAACACCATATATTTT.

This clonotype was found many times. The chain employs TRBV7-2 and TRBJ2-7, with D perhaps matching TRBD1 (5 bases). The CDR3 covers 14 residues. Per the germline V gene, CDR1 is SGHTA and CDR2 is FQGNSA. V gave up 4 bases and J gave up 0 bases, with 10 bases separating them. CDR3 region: CASSWGQGSYEQYF. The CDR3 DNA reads TGTGCCAGCAGCTGGGGCCAAGGCTCCTACGAGCAGTACTTC. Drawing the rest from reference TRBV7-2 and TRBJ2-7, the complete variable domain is GAGVSQSPSNKVTEKGKDVELRCDPISGHTALYWYRQSLGQGLEFLIYFQGNSAPDKSGLPSDRFSAERTGGSVSTLTIQRTQQEDSAVYLCASSWGQGSYEQYFGPGTRLTVT.

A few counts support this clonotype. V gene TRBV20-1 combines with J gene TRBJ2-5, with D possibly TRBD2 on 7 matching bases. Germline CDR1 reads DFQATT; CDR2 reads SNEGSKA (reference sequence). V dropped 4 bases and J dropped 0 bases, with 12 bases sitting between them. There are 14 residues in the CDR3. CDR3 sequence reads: CSAMGGAYQETQYF. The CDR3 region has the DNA TGCAGTGCTATGGGGGGGGCGTACCAAGAGACCCAGTACTTC.

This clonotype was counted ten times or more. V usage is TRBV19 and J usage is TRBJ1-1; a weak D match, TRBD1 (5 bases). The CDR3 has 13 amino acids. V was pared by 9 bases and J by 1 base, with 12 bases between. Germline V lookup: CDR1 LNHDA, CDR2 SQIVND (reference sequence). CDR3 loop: CASSSTGNTEAFF. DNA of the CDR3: TGTGCCAGCAGCTCCACAGGGAACACTGAAGCTTTCTTT.

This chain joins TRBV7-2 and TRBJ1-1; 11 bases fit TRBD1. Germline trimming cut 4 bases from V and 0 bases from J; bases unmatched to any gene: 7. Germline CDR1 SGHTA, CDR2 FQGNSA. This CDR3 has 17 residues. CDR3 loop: CASSWDRGNIMNTEAFF. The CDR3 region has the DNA TGTGCCAGCAGCTGGGACAGGGGGAATATCATGAACACTGAAGCTTTCTTT.

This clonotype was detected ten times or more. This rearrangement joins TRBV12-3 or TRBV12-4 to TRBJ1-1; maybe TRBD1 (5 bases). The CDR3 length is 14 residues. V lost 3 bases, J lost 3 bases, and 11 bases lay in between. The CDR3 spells CASSFSQGYTEAFF. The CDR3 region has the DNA TGTGCCAGCAGTTTCAGTCAGGGCTACACTGAAGCTTTCTTT.

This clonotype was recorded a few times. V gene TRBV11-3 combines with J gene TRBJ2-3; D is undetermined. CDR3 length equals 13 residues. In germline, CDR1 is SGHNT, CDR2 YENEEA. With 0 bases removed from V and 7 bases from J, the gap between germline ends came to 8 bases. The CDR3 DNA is TGTGCCAGCAGCTTAGATCTAGTAAATACGCAGTATTTT. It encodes CASSLDLVNTQYF.

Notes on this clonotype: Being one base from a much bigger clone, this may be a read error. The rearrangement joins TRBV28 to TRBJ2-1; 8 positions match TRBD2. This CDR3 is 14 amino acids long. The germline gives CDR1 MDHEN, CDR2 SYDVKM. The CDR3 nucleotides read TGTGCCAGCAGGGGACTAGGCCAAGTCAATGAGAAGTTCTTC. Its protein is CASRGLGQVNEKFF.

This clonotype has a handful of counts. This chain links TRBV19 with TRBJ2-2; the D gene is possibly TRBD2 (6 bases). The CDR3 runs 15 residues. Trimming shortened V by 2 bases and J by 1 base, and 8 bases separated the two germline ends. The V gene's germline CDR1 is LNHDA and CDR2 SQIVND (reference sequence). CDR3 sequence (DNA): TGTGCCAGTAGTATACTGGGAGGGAACACCGGGGAGCTGTTTTTT. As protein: CASSILGGNTGELFF.

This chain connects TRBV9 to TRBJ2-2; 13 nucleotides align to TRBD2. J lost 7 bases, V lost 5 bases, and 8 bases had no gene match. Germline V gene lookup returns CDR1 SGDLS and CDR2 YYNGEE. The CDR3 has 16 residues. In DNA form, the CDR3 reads TGTGCCAGCAGGGGAACTAGCGGGGGGGCTGTCGGGGAGCTGTTTTTT. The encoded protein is CASRGTSGGAVGELFF.

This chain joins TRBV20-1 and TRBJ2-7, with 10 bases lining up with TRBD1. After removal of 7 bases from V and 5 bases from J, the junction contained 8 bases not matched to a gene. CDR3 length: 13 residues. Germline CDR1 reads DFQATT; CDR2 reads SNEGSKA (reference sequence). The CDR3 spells CSVWTGGSDEQYF. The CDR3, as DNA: TGCAGTGTTTGGACAGGGGGGAGTGACGAGCAGTACTTC.

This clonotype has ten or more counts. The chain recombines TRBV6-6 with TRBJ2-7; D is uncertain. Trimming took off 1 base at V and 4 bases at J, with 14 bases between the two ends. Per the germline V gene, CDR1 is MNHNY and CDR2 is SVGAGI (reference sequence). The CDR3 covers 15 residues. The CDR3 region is CASSYLSSFLYEQYF. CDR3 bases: TGTGCCAGCAGTTACTTATCGTCTTTCCTTTACGAGCAGTACTTC.

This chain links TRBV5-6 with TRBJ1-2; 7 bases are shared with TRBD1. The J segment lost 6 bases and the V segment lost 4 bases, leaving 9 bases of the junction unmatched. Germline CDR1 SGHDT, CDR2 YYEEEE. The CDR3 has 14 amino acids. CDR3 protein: CASSEGQRVNGYTF. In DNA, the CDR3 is TGTGCCAGCAGCGAGGGACAGCGGGTGAATGGCTACACCTTC.

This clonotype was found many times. The CDR3 coding sequence is TGTGCCAGCCACGAGGGGGGACAGGGGGGTGAAAAACTGTTTTTT. Translation gives CASHEGGQGGEKLFF. The chain links TRBV28 to TRBJ1-4, with 11 bases aligning to TRBD1. The CDR3 runs 15 residues. With V trimmed by 8 bases and J by 7 bases, 9 bases remained unmatched. CDR1 and CDR2 (germline): MDHEN, SYDVKM.

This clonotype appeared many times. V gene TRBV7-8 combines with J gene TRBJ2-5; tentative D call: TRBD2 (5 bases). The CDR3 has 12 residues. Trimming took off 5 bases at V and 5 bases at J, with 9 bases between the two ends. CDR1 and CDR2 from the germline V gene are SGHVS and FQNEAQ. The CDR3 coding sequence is TGTGCCAGCAGCGCCCGCGGGGAGACCCAGTACTTC. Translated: CASSARGETQYF.

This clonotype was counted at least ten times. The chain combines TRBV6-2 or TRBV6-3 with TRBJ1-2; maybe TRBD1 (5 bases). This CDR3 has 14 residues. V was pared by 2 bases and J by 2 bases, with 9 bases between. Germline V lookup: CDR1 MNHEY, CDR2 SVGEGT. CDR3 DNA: TGTGCCAGCAGTTACGCGGAGGGGAACTATGGCTACACCTTC. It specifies CASSYAEGNYGYTF.

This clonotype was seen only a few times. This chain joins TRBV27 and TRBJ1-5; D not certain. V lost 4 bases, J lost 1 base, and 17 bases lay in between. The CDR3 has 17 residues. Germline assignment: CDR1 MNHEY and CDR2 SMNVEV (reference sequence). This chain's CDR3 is CASSSSWPSMSNQPQHF. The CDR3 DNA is TGTGCCAGCAGTTCTTCATGGCCATCGATGAGCAATCAGCCCCAGCATTTT.

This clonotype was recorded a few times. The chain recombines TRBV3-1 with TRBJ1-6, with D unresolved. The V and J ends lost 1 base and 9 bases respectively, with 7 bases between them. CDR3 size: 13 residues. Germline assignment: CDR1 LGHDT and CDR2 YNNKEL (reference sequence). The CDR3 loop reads CASSQGEGSPLHF. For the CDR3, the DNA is TGTGCCAGCAGCCAAGGGGAGGGTTCACCCCTCCACTTT.

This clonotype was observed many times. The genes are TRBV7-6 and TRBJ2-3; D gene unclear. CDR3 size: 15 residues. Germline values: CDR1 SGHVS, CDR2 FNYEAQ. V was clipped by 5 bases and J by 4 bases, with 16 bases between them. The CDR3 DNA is TGTGCCAGCAGCCCCCTGGGCCGCGAGGCAGATACGCAGTATTTT. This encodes CASSPLGREADTQYF.

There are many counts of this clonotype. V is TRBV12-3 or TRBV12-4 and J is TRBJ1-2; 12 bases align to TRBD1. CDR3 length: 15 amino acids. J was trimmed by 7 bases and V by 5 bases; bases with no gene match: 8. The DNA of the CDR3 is TGTGCCAGCAGTCGACCGGGACAGGGGGCGCGTGGCTACACCTTC. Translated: CASSRPGQGARGYTF.

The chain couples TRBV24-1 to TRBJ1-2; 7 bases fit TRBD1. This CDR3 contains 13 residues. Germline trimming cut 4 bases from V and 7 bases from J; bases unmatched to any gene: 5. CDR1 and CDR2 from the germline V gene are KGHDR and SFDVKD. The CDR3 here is CATSESGQVGYTF. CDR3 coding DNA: TGTGCCACCAGTGAGTCTGGACAGGTTGGCTACACCTTC.

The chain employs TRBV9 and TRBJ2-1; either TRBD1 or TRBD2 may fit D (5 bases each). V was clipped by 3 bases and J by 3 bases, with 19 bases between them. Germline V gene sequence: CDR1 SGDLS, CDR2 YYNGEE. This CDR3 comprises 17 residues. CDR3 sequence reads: CASSASWDRENYNEQFF. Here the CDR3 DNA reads TGTGCCAGCAGCGCATCTTGGGACCGAGAAAACTACAATGAGCAGTTCTTC.

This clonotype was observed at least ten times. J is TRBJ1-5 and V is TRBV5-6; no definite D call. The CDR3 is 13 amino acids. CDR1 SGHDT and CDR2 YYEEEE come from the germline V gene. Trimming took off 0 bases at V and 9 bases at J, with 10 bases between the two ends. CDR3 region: CASSLAYGGPQHF. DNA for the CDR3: TGTGCCAGCAGCTTGGCCTACGGTGGGCCCCAGCATTTT.

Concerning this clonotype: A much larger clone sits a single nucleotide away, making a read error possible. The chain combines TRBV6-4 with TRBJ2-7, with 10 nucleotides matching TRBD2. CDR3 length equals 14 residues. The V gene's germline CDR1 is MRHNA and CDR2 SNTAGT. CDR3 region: CASSDRTSGYERYF. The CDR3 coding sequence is TGTGCCAGCAGTGACCGGACTAGCGGCTACGAGCGGTACTTC.

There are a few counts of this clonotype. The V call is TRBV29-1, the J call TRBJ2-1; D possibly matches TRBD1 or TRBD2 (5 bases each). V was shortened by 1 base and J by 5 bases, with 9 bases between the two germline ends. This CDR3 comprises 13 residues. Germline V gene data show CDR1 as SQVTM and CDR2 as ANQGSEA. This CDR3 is CSVEAGTDNEQFF. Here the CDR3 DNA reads TGCAGCGTTGAAGCGGGGACGGACAATGAGCAGTTCTTC.

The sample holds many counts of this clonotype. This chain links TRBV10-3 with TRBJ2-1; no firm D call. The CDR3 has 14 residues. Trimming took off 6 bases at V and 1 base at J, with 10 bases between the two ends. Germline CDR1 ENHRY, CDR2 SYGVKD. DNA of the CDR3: TGTGCCATCAGCCCCGGAAGTTCCTACAATGAGCAGTTCTTC. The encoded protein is CAISPGSSYNEQFF.

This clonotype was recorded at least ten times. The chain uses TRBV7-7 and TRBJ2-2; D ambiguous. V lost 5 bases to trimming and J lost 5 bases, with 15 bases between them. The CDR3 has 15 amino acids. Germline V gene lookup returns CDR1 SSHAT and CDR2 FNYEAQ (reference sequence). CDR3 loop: CASSPEVYRTGELFF. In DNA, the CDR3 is TGTGCCAGCAGCCCCGAGGTTTATCGGACCGGGGAGCTGTTTTTT.

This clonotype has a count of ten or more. The CDR3 DNA is TGTGCCAGCAGACGTCAGGGGCCACCAGATGGCTACACCTTC. Translated: CASRRQGPPDGYTF. The chain carries TRBV27 and TRBJ1-2; tentative D call: TRBD1 (6 bases). Trimming took 6 bases from V and 6 from J, leaving 17 bases between them. This CDR3 contains 14 residues. Germline V CDR1 and CDR2: MNHEY, SMNVEV (reference sequence).

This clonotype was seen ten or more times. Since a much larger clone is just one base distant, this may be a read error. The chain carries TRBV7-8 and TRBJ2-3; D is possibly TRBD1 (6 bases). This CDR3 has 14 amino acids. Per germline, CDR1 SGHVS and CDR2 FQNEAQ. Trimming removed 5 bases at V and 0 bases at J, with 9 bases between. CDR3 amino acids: CASSIGQSTDTQYF. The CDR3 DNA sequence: TGTGCCAGCAGCATAGGACAGAGCACAGATACGCAGTATTTT.